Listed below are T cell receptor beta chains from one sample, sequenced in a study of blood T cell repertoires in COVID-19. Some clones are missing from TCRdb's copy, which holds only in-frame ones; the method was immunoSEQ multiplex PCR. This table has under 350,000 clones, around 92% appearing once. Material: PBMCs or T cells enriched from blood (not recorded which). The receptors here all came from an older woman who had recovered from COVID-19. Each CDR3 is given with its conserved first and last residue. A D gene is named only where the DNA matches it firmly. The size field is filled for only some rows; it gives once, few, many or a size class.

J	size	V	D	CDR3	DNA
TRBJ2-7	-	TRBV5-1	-	CASSLGDGARGFEQYF	TGCGCCAGCAGCTTGGGTGACGGAGCAAGAGGATTCGAGCAGTACTTC
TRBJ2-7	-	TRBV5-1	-	CASSEDSLSYEQYF	TGCGCCAGCAGCGAGGACTCCCTCTCCTACGAGCAGTACTTC
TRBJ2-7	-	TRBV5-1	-	CASSFHRGEQYF	TGCGCCAGCAGCTTTCACCGGGGCGAGCAGTACTTC
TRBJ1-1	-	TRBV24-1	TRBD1	CATSDFGQGKAFF	TGTGCCACCAGTGACTTCGGACAGGGGAAAGCTTTCTTT
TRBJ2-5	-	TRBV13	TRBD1	CASSGPGQGQETQYF	TGTGCCAGCAGCGGCCCCGGACAGGGTCAAGAGACCCAGTACTTC
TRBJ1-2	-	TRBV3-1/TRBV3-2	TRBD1	CASKRTGDYGYTF	TGTGCCAGCAAAAGGACAGGGGACTATGGCTACACCTTC
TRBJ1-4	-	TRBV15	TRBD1	CATRTGTGEEKLFF	TGTGCCACCAGGACCGGGACAGGGGAGGAAAAACTGTTTTTT
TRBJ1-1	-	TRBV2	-	CASSLELNTEAFF	TGTGCCAGCAGCCTAGAACTGAACACTGAAGCTTTCTTT
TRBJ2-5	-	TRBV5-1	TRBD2	CASSWQPSGSGYQETQYF	TGCGCCAGCAGCTGGCAACCTAGCGGGAGTGGGTACCAAGAGACCCAGTACTTC
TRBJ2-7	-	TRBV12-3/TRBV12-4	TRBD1	CASSLTGGIEQYF	TGTGCCAGCAGTCTCACAGGGGGGATAGAGCAGTACTTC
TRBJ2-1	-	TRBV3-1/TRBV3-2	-	CASSHGLLYNEQFF	TGTGCCAGCAGCCACGGTCTCTTATACAATGAGCAGTTCTTC
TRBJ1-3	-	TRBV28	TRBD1	CASSSGTGGRYTIYF	TGTGCCAGCAGCTCCGGGACAGGGGGCAGGTACACCATATATTTT
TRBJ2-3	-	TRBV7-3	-	CASSPQGARIDTQYF	TGTGCCAGCAGCCCACAGGGTGCGCGGATCGATACGCAGTATTTT
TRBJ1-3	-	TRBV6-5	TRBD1	CASSSTGSGNTIYF	TGTGCCAGCAGTTCGACAGGGTCGGGAAACACCATATATTTT
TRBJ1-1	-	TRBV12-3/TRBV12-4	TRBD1	CASSVTGKPEAFF	TGTGCCAGCAGTGTGACAGGGAAACCTGAAGCTTTCTTT
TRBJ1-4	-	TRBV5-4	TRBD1	CASRRTGRGEKLFF	TGTGCCAGCAGACGGACAGGCAGGGGTGAAAAACTGTTTTTT
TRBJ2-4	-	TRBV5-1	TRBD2	CASSLTGTSGAKNIQYF	TGCGCCAGCAGCTTAACCGGGACTAGCGGGGCTAAAAACATTCAGTACTTC
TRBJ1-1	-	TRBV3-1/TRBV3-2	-	CASSQLRNTEAFF	TGTGCCAGCAGCCAACTAAGAAACACTGAAGCTTTCTTT
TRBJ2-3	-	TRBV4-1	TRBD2	CASSQEREGTNTQYF	TGCGCCAGCAGCCAAGAGAGGGAGGGGACGAATACGCAGTATTTT
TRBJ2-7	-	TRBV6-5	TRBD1	CASRITQGAPEQYF	TGTGCCAGCAGGATAACGCAGGGGGCCCCCGAGCAGTACTTC
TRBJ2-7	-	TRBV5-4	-	CASSLGAGAYEQYF	TGTGCCAGCAGCTTGGGGGCAGGGGCCTACGAGCAGTACTTC
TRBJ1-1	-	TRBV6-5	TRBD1	CASRPTGVWSEAFF	TGTGCCAGCAGACCGACAGGGGTGTGGAGTGAAGCTTTCTTT
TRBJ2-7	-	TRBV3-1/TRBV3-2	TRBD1	CASMPRDRGVSEQYF	TGTGCCAGCATGCCCCGGGACAGGGGGGTAAGTGAGCAGTACTTC
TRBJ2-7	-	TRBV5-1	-	CASSLEWGTVSYEQYF	TGCGCCAGCAGCTTGGAGTGGGGCACGGTATCCTACGAGCAGTACTTC
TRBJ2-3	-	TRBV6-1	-	CASSEGRDRSTDTQYF	TGTGCCAGCAGTGAAGGGAGAGACAGAAGCACAGATACGCAGTATTTT
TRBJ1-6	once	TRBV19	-	CASNETGEIPTVDNSPLHF	TGTGCCAGTAACGAAACAGGAGAAATACCGACAGTCGATAATTCACCCCTCCACTTT
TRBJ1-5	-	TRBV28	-	CASIDTRTINQPQHF	TGTGCCAGCATCGATACCCGGACAATTAATCAGCCCCAGCATTTT
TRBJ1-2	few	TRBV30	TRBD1	CACGQGQGYTF	TGTGCCTGCGGACAGGGACAGGGCTACACCTTC
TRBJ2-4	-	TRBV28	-	CASSLSADNIQYF	TGTGCCAGCAGTTTATCCGCGGATAACATTCAGTACTTC
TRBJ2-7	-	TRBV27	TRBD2	CASSFPGAGGSEQYF	TGTGCCAGCAGTTTTCCAGGAGCGGGGGGGAGCGAGCAGTACTTC
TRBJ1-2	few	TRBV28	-	CASKLGGADYGYTF	TGTGCCAGCAAGCTTGGGGGCGCCGACTATGGCTACACCTTC
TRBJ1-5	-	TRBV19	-	CASSMAGYSNQPQHF	TGTGCCAGTAGTATGGCGGGATATAGCAATCAGCCCCAGCATTTT
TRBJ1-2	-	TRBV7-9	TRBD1	CASSRDSNYGYTF	TGTGCCAGCAGCCGGGACAGCAACTATGGCTACACCTTC
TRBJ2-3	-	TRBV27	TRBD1	CASSLRNRDRGEDTQYF	TGTGCCAGCAGTTTAAGGAACCGGGACAGGGGGGAGGATACGCAGTATTTT
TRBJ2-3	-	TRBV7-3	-	CASSIRLPGEVKGLDTQYF	TGTGCCAGCAGCATACGGCTACCCGGGGAGGTGAAGGGGTTAGATACGCAGTATTTT
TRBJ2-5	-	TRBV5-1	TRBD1	CASRQGAGETQYF	TGCGCCAGCAGACAGGGGGCGGGGGAGACCCAGTACTTC
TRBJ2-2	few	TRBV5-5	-	CASSPGSTDVPIPHTGELFF	TGTGCCAGCAGCCCAGGTTCGACAGACGTCCCGATTCCTCACACCGGGGAGCTGTTTTTT
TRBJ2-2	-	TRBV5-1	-	CASSLALVGTGELFF	TGCGCCAGCAGCTTGGCTCTAGTCGGCACCGGGGAGCTGTTTTTT
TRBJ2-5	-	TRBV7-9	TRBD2	CASSPRTSGVRETQYF	TGTGCCAGCAGCCCTAGGACTAGCGGGGTCAGGGAGACCCAGTACTTC
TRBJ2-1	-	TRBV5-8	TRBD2	CASSHSAGLPYNEQFF	TGTGCCAGCAGCCACTCTGCGGGACTACCCTACAATGAGCAGTTCTTC
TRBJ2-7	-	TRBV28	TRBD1	CASSRTGGLTYEQYF	TGTGCCAGCAGTCGTACAGGGGGTCTAACCTACGAGCAGTACTTC
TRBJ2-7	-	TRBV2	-	CASSPHGGAYEQYF	TGTGCCAGCAGTCCACACGGAGGGGCCTACGAGCAGTACTTC
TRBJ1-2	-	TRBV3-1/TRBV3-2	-	CASSQETLLEGSSNYGYTF	TGTGCCAGCAGCCAAGAAACTCTATTAGAGGGCAGTTCTAACTATGGCTACACCTTC
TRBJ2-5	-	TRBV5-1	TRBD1	CASSPTRGLETQYF	TGCGCCAGCAGCCCCACCAGGGGGCTAGAGACCCAGTACTTC
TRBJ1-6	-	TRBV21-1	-	CASSKIPEAPNSPLHF	TGTGCCAGCAGCAAAATCCCCGAGGCTCCCAATTCACCCCTCCACTTT
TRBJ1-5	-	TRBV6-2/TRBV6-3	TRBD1	CASSPLGTGIFVDQPQHF	TGTGCCAGCAGCCCTTTGGGGACAGGGATCTTCGTCGATCAGCCCCAGCATTTT
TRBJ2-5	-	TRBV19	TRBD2	CASSPTSGETQYF	TGTGCCAGTAGTCCTACTAGCGGCGAGACCCAGTACTTC
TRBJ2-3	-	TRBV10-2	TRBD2	CASDPSGSPTDTQYF	TGCGCCAGCGACCCTAGCGGGAGTCCCACAGATACGCAGTATTTT
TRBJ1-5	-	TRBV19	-	CASSIRTAANQPQHF	TGTGCCAGTAGTATTCGGACAGCCGCCAATCAGCCCCAGCATTTT
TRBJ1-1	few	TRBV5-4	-	CASSLRRGNTEAFF	TGTGCCAGCAGCTTGCGCAGGGGGAACACTGAAGCTTTCTTT
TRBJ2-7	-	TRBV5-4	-	CASSLEAGDEQYF	TGTGCCAGCAGCTTGGAGGCGGGTGACGAGCAGTACTTC
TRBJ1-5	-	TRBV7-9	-	CASSLSRDNQPQHF	TGTGCCAGCAGCTTGTCCAGGGACAATCAGCCCCAGCATTTT